Listed here are 32 T cell receptor beta chains from one sample, sequenced in a study of human T cells and chemical hapten exposure. TCRdb ran MiXCR on the RACE reads and lists one entry per CDR3 protein. Here the sample spans 130,000 or so distinct CDR3 sequences, roughly 9.5% being singletons. Time point in this sample: healthy volunteer bleed at 2 weeks. Extraction of total RNA was performed on unfractionated whole blood. The sample taken for sequencing was whole blood. The receptors were sampled from a male donor in good health. Some clones in this sample may be carry-over from other donors' samples.

This clonotype was counted only a few times. This chain links TRBV29-1 with TRBJ2-7, with TRBD1 identical over 9 bases. CDR3 length: 13 residues. Trimming removed 5 bases from V and 6 bases from J; junction bases left unmatched: 8. The germline V gene encodes CDR1 SQVTM and CDR2 ANQGSEA. CDR3 sequence reads: CSVSETGGAEQYF. For the CDR3, the DNA is TGCAGCGTTTCCGAAACAGGGGGCGCCGAGCAGTACTTC.

This clonotype has at least ten counts. This chain joins TRBV6-5 and TRBJ1-1; D gene uncertain. CDR3 size: 16 residues. Germline V gene data show CDR1 as MNHEY and CDR2 as SVGAGI. Trimming stripped 0 bases from V and 0 bases from J, with 11 bases between. This chain's CDR3 is CASSYSTPRVNTEAFF. DNA of the CDR3: TGTGCCAGCAGTTACTCGACCCCCCGAGTGAACACTGAAGCTTTCTTT.

The chain joins TRBV7-3 to TRBJ2-5, with 12 bases fitting TRBD2. The ends lost 6 bases at V and 7 bases at J; junction bases unmatched: 9. CDR3 length: 15 residues. Germline lookup yields CDR1 SGHTA and CDR2 FQGTGA. DNA of the CDR3: TGTGCCAGCAGTACTAGCGGGGGGCCCTCCGGGACCCAGTACTTC. Protein: CASSTSGGPSGTQYF.

This clonotype was seen a handful of times. V gene TRBV2 combines with J gene TRBJ1-4; possible D gene TRBD1, 5 bases. Trimming took 9 bases from V and 7 from J, leaving 21 bases between them. Germline loops: CDR1 SNHLY, CDR2 FYNNEI. This CDR3 region has 15 residues. The CDR3 here is CASKTQGTVVEKLFF. The DNA of the CDR3 is TGTGCCAGTAAAACCCAGGGTACGGTCGTTGAAAAACTGTTTTTT.

This clonotype came up a few times. The V call is TRBV20-1, the J call TRBJ2-7; 10 positions agree with TRBD2. The J segment lost 6 bases and the V segment lost 4 bases, leaving 6 bases of the junction unmatched. This CDR3 spans 13 amino acids. From germline, CDR1 is DFQATT and CDR2 SNEGSKA (reference sequence). CDR3 residues: CSAIAGGGFEQYF. The CDR3 nucleotides are TGCAGTGCTATAGCGGGAGGAGGGTTCGAGCAGTACTTC.

The sample holds many counts of this clonotype. The V call is TRBV15, the J call TRBJ2-2, with a weak D call TRBD1 (6 bases). The CDR3 is 17 residues long. With 0 bases removed from V and 2 bases from J, the gap between germline ends came to 13 bases. Germline V gives CDR1 LNHNV, CDR2 YYDKDF (reference sequence). The CDR3 region has the DNA TGTGCCACCAGCAGAGATGGGGCAGGGGTTAACACCGGGGAGCTGTTTTTT. Amino acid sequence: CATSRDGAGVNTGELFF.

This clonotype has only a few counts. This chain joins TRBV4-2 and TRBJ1-6; 9 bases line up with TRBD1. Germline assignment: CDR1 LGHNA and CDR2 YNFKEQ. V dropped 1 base and J dropped 7; count of bases not matched to a gene: 5. CDR3 length: 16 amino acids. The CDR3 DNA reads TGTGCCAGCAGCCAAGGCAGACAGGGGGGGAATTCACCCCTCCACTTT. Its protein is CASSQGRQGGNSPLHF.

The chain employs TRBV19 and TRBJ1-6; no firm D call. Germline V gives CDR1 LNHDA, CDR2 SQIVND (reference sequence). Trimming removed 5 bases at V and 0 bases at J, with 17 bases between. The CDR3 is made up of 18 amino acids. The CDR3, as DNA: TGTGCCAGTAGTCTCCTCGAATTCAAGAGCTCCTATAATTCACCCCTCCACTTT. Translated, it gives CASSLLEFKSSYNSPLHF.

This clonotype was seen more than once but under ten times. The chain is built from TRBV19 and TRBJ2-7; no clear D. Germline V gene lookup returns CDR1 LNHDA and CDR2 SQIVND (reference sequence). Trimming stripped 1 base from V and 6 bases from J, with 13 bases between. The CDR3 sequence is 14 residues long. The CDR3 here is CASSIVREETEQYF. The CDR3 nucleotides read TGTGCCAGTAGTATAGTAAGGGAAGAGACCGAGCAGTACTTC.

This chain links TRBV11-1 with TRBJ2-7; 9 positions agree with TRBD2. Per germline, CDR1 SGHAT and CDR2 FQDESV (reference sequence). With 2 bases clipped from V and 3 bases from J, the junction kept 17 bases outside the gene matches. The CDR3 runs 19 residues. The CDR3 region has the DNA TGTGCCAGCAGCTTAAGTCTCCGTACGGATAGCGGGAGCTACTACGAGCAGTACTTC. It translates to CASSLSLRTDSGSYYEQYF.

This clonotype has only a few counts. The chain uses TRBV5-4 and TRBJ2-1; 10 bases line up with TRBD1. The CDR3 consists of 15 residues. The junction had 8 bases not matched to a gene; V was cut back by 2 bases and J by 9 bases. The germline CDR1 and CDR2 sequences are SGHNT and YYREEE (reference sequence). DNA for the CDR3: TGTGCCAGCAGCTTTCCGGGACAGGGGTCCTTTGAGCAGTTCTTC. Its protein product is CASSFPGQGSFEQFF.

Many counts were recorded for this clonotype. This sequence joins TRBV9 and TRBJ2-3, with a weak D call TRBD2 (5 bases). The CDR3 runs to 15 residues. Trimming took off 0 bases at V and 1 base at J, with 9 bases between the two ends. The germline CDR1 and CDR2 sequences are SGDLS and YYNGEE. CDR3 nucleotides: TGTGCCAGCAGCGTAGCTTTGCGGGGCACAGATACGCAGTATTTT. Translation gives CASSVALRGTDTQYF. Combining the CDR3 with reference TRBV9 and TRBJ2-3 gives the whole variable domain DSGVTQTPKHLITATGQRVTLRCSPRSGDLSVYWYQQSLDQGLQFLIQYYNGEERAKGNILERFSAQQFPDLHSELNLSSLELGDSALYFCASSVALRGTDTQYFGPGTRLTVL.

This clonotype appeared many times. This rearrangement joins TRBV12-3 or TRBV12-4 to TRBJ1-5; D is uncertain. The CDR3 extends over 16 amino acids. The V and J ends lost 4 bases and 0 bases respectively, with 13 bases between them. CDR3 in DNA: TGTGCCAGCAGTTCGAGACAAGACGGTAGCAATCAGCCCCAGCATTTT. Protein: CASSSRQDGSNQPQHF.

This clonotype was found a few times. The gene calls are TRBV27 and TRBJ1-2; no clear D gene. The length of the CDR3 is 16 residues. Germline loops: CDR1 MNHEY, CDR2 SMNVEV (reference sequence). The germline V and J ends were trimmed by 5 bases and 0 bases, with 16 bases remaining between them. CDR3 loop: CASSPTVGLANYGYTF. CDR3 bases: TGTGCCAGCAGTCCCACTGTGGGGTTAGCTAACTATGGCTACACCTTC.

This clonotype was detected a few times. The CDR3 bases are TGTGCCAGCAGTAACCAAGATCTGGAGCCCCAGCATTTT. Its translation: CASSNQDLEPQHF. This chain joins TRBV6-6 and TRBJ1-5, with unresolved D. The CDR3 sequence is 13 residues long. V was pared by 5 bases and J by 8 bases, with 13 bases between. Germline lookup yields CDR1 MNHNY and CDR2 SVGAGI (reference sequence).

This clonotype was counted a few times. The chain links TRBV4-1 to TRBJ2-5; 14 bases line up with TRBD2. This CDR3 is 16 amino acids long. Trimming at V came to 1 base and at J to 5 bases, leaving 3 bases not matched to a gene. Looked up from germline, CDR1 is MGHRA and CDR2 is YSYEKL. This CDR3 reads CASSQVGTSGSETQYF. DNA of the CDR3: TGCGCCAGCAGCCAAGTTGGGACTAGCGGGAGTGAGACCCAGTACTTC.

The J gene is TRBJ2-7, the V gene TRBV7-3; 11 bases fit TRBD1. CDR3 length equals 14 residues. Germline loops: CDR1 SGHTA, CDR2 FQGTGA. Unmatched junction bases numbered 5, after V lost 5 bases and J lost 5 bases. CDR3 coding DNA: TGTGCCAGCAGCAAGAGGACAGGGGGCCACGAGCAGTACTTC. Amino acid sequence: CASSKRTGGHEQYF.

This clonotype has just a few counts. The rearrangement uses TRBV18 and TRBJ1-5, with D possibly TRBD1 on 5 matching bases. CDR1 and CDR2 from the germline V gene are KGHSH and LQKENI. The CDR3 contains 15 residues. Trimming took off 6 bases at V and 2 bases at J, with 14 bases between the two ends. The CDR3 is CASSQGGDGNQPQHF. DNA for the CDR3: TGTGCCAGCTCCCAGGGAGGGGATGGCAATCAGCCCCAGCATTTT.

Ten or more counts support this clonotype. The chain recombines TRBV7-2 with TRBJ2-7; TRBD1 is a possible D gene (6 bases). The CDR3 runs to 12 residues. CDR1 and CDR2 (germline): SGHTA, FQGNSA. V lost 5 bases and J 6 bases, leaving 11 bases between the germline ends. The CDR3 coding sequence is TGTGCCAGCAGCACCCCCAGGGGCGAGCAGTACTTC. Translated: CASSTPRGEQYF.

This clonotype has a handful of counts. This chain connects TRBV6-2 or TRBV6-3 to TRBJ1-4, with 7 bases identical to TRBD1. V gave up 0 bases and J gave up 6 bases; unmatched junction bases: 13. The germline CDR1 and CDR2 sequences are MNHEY and SVGEGT. This CDR3 is 18 amino acids long. CDR3 region: CASSYSFGAGQRDEKLFF. CDR3 nucleotide sequence: TGTGCCAGCAGTTACTCCTTTGGAGCGGGACAGCGAGATGAAAAACTGTTTTTT.

The chain couples TRBV30 to TRBJ2-1; TRBD2 agrees at 14 bases. This CDR3 spans 15 amino acids. CDR1 GTSNPN and CDR2 SVGIG come from the germline V gene (reference sequence). The V gene end was trimmed by 4 bases and the J gene end by 9 bases; junction bases not matched to a gene: 8. CDR3 in DNA: TGTGCCTGGACCCTCGGACTAGCGGGAGGAATTGAGCAGTTCTTC. The encoded protein is CAWTLGLAGGIEQFF.

The gene calls are TRBV27 and TRBJ2-7; D gene uncertain. There are 15 residues in the CDR3. Germline V lookup: CDR1 MNHEY, CDR2 SMNVEV (reference sequence). With 5 bases removed from V and 7 bases from J, the gap between germline ends came to 21 bases. CDR3: CASSPRKVGHKEQYF. CDR3 bases: TGTGCCAGCAGTCCCCGCAAGGTAGGGCACAAGGAGCAGTACTTC.

In this sample, this clonotype turned up a few times. The CDR3 protein is CAISSGGAGEQFF. CDR3 nucleotide sequence: TGTGCCATCAGCAGCGGGGGGGCAGGAGAGCAGTTCTTC. V gene TRBV10-3 combines with J gene TRBJ2-1; 10 bases match TRBD2. There are 13 residues in the CDR3. CDR1 and CDR2 (germline): ENHRY, SYGVKD. V lost 6 bases and J lost 10; bases outside the gene matches: 6.

The CDR3, as DNA: TGTGCCAGCAGTTCGACAGGGGAGAGCACCGGGGAGCTGTTTTTT. Translated, it gives CASSSTGESTGELFF. The V and J genes are TRBV6-6 and TRBJ2-2; 8 bases align to TRBD1. V was pared by 4 bases and J by 4 bases, with 5 bases of the junction left unmatched. CDR3 length equals 15 residues. Germline loops: CDR1 MNHNY, CDR2 SVGAGI (reference sequence).

The CDR3 nucleotides read TGTGCCAGCAGTTTATGGGGTGAGGACGAGCAGTACTTC. Residues: CASSLWGEDEQYF. The gene calls are TRBV12-3 or TRBV12-4 and TRBJ2-7; D unclear. The CDR3 has 13 residues. Trimming pared 2 bases from V and 5 bases from J, leaving 10 bases between.

The rearrangement uses TRBV7-6 and TRBJ2-1; possible D gene TRBD1, 5 bases. Looked up from germline, CDR1 is SGHVS and CDR2 is FNYEAQ. V was trimmed by 1 base and J by 0 bases, leaving 10 bases between them. This CDR3 spans 16 amino acids. The CDR3 sequence is CASSLVQGSSYNEQFF. The CDR3 coding sequence is TGTGCCAGCAGCTTAGTTCAGGGTAGCTCCTACAATGAGCAGTTCTTC.

The chain links TRBV7-9 to TRBJ2-1; no firm D call. In germline, CDR1 is SEHNR, CDR2 FQNEAQ (reference sequence). The ends were cut back, 7 bases at V and 7 bases at J, with 5 bases in the middle. The CDR3 sequence is 10 residues long. Here the CDR3 reads CASNNNEQFF. The CDR3 DNA reads as TGTGCCAGCAATAATAATGAGCAGTTCTTC. Together with reference TRBV7-9 and TRBJ2-1, the CDR3 gives the full variable domain: DTGVSQNPRHKITKRGQNVTFRCDPISEHNRLYWYRQTLGQGPEFLTYFQNEAQLEKSRLLSDRFSAERPKGSFSTLEIQRTEQGDSAMYLCASNNNEQFFGPGTRLTVL.

This chain uses TRBV10-3 with TRBJ2-7; D not certain. V was trimmed by 4 bases and J by 2 bases, leaving 15 bases between them. CDR3 size: 15 residues. The germline gives CDR1 ENHRY, CDR2 SYGVKD. The CDR3 loop is CAISVRRQPTYEQYF. The CDR3 coding sequence is TGTGCCATCAGTGTGCGGCGGCAGCCGACCTACGAGCAGTACTTC.

This chain links TRBV2 with TRBJ2-3; no reliable D call. The CDR3 is made up of 16 amino acids. Trimming shortened V by 3 bases and J by 2 bases, and 15 bases separated the two germline ends. Germline V gives CDR1 SNHLY, CDR2 FYNNEI. This CDR3 is CASSDSRSRLTDTQYF. In nucleotides, the CDR3 is TGTGCCAGCAGTGACAGCAGGTCAAGACTCACAGATACGCAGTATTTT.

V and J are TRBV3-1 and TRBJ1-2, with a weak D call TRBD1 (6 bases). From germline, CDR1 is LGHDT and CDR2 YNNKEL (reference sequence). Trimming removed 6 bases at V and 7 bases at J, with 27 bases between. This CDR3 contains 17 residues. CDR3 sequence: CASSQRGGQYAYSGYTF. The CDR3 nucleotides are TGTGCCAGCAGTCAGCGTGGAGGACAGTATGCCTATAGTGGCTACACCTTC.

The chain recombines TRBV7-8 with TRBJ1-2; 8 bases are a match to TRBD1. The CDR3 contains 16 residues. The germline gives CDR1 SGHVS, CDR2 FQNEAQ. V trimming: 2 bases; J trimming: 1 base; junction bases outside the gene matches: 6. The CDR3 sequence is CASSLKTGVDNYGYTF. DNA of the CDR3: TGTGCCAGCAGCTTAAAGACAGGGGTGGATAACTATGGCTACACCTTC.

Concerning this clonotype itself: A much larger clone differs by one base, so this may be a read error. The V and J genes are TRBV20-1 and TRBJ2-6; D remains unclear. The CDR3 sequence is 13 residues long. Germline V gene lookup returns CDR1 DFQATT and CDR2 SNEGSKA (reference sequence). CDR3 DNA sequence: TGCAGAGCTACCCAATCTGGGGCCAACGTCCTGACTTTC. It translates to CRATQSGANVLTF.